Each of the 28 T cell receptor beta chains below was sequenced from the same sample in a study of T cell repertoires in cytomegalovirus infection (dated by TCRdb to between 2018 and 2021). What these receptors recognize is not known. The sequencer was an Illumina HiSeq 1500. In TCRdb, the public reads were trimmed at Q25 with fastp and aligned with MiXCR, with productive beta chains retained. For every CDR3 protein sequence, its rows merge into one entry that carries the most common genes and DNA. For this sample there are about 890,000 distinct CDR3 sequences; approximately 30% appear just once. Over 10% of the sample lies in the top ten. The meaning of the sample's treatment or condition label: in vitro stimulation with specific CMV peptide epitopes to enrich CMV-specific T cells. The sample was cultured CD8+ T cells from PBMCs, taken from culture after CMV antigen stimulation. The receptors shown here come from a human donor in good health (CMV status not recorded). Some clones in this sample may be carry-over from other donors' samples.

The CDR3 DNA reads TGTGCCAGCAGCCAAGACACAGGGGGCTACGAGCAGTACTTC. It translates to CASSQDTGGYEQYF. The chain recombines TRBV14 with TRBJ2-7; 8 nucleotides agree with TRBD1. Trimming took 0 bases from V and 3 from J; bases not matched to a gene: 1. The CDR3 runs 14 residues. CDR1 and CDR2 from the germline V gene are SGHDN and FVKESK.

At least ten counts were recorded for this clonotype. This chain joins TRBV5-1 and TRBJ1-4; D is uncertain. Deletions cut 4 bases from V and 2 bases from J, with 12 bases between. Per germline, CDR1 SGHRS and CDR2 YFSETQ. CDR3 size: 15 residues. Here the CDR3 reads CASSLDRSTNEKLFF. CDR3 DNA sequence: TGCGCCAGCAGCCTGGATCGGAGCACTAATGAAAAACTGTTTTTT.

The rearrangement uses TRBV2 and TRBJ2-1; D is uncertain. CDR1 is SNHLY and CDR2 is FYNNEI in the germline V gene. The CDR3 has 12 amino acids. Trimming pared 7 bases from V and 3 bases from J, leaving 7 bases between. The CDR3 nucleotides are TGTGCCAGCAAGGGATTCTACAATGAGCAGTTCTTC. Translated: CASKGFYNEQFF.

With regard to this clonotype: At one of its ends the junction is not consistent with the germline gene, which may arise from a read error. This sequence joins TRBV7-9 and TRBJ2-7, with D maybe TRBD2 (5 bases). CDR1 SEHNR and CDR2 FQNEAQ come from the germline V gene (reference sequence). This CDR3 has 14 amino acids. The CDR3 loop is CVSSLALFPYEQYF. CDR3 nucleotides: TGTGTCAGCAGCTTAGCGCTCTTCCCCTACGAGCAGTACTTC.

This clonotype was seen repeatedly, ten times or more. CDR3 sequence reads: CASSRDWVSTDTQYF. CDR3 nucleotides: TGTGCCAGCAGCCGCGACTGGGTGAGCACAGATACGCAGTATTTT. The genes are TRBV7-6 and TRBJ2-3; unclear D gene. V lost 5 bases and J 0 bases, leaving 12 bases between the germline ends. Germline values: CDR1 SGHVS, CDR2 FNYEAQ. The CDR3 consists of 15 residues.

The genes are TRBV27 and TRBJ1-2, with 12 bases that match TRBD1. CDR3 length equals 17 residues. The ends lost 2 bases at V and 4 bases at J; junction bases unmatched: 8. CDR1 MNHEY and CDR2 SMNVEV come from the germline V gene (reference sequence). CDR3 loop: CASSLGTGGSSLYGYTF. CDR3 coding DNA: TGTGCCAGCAGTTTAGGGACAGGGGGCTCAAGTCTCTATGGCTACACCTTC.

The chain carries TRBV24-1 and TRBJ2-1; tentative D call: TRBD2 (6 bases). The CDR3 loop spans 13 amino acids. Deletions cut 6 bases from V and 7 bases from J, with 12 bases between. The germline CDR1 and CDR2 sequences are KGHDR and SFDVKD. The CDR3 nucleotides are TGTGCCACCAGTACGGGGGAGGTGAATGAGCAGTTCTTC. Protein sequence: CATSTGEVNEQFF.

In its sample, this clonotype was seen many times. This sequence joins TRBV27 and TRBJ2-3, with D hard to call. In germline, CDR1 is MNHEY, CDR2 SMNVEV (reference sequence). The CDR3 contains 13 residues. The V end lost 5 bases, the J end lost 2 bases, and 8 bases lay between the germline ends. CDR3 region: CASSPYLTDTQYF. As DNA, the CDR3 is TGTGCCAGCAGTCCGTACCTCACAGATACGCAGTATTTT.

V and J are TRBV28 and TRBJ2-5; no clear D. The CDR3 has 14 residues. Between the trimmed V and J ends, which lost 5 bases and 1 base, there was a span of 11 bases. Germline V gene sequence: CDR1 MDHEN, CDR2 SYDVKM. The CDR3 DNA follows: TGTGCCAGCAGTCCTTCGATTTTCCAAGAGACCCAGTACTTC. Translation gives CASSPSIFQETQYF.

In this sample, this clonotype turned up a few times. CDR3 sequence (DNA): TGTGCCAGCAGCTTAGCCGGGGAAAATCAGCCCCAGCATTTT. Protein sequence: CASSLAGENQPQHF. This rearrangement joins TRBV7-9 to TRBJ1-5; D gene uncertain. The CDR3 is made up of 14 amino acids. V was shortened by 0 bases and J by 4 bases, with 7 bases between the two germline ends. Germline V gene sequence: CDR1 SEHNR, CDR2 FQNEAQ (reference sequence).

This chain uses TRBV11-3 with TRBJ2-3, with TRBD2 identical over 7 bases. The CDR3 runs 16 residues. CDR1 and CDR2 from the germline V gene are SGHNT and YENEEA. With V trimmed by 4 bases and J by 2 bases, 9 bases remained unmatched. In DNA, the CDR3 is TGTGCCAGCAGCTCCCTGGGGGGGGGACCCACAGATACGCAGTATTTT. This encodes CASSSLGGGPTDTQYF.

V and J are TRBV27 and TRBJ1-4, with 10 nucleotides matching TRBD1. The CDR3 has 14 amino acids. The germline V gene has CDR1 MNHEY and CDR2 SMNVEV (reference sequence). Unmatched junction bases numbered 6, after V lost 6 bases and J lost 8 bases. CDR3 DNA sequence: TGTGCCAGCAGCCCTCTGGGACAGGGGGAAAAACTGTTTTTT. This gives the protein CASSPLGQGEKLFF. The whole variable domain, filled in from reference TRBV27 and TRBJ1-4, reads EAQVTQNPRYLITVTGKKLTVTCSQNMNHEYMSWYRQDPGLGLRQIYYSMNVEVTDKGDVPEGYKVSRKEKRNFPLILESPSPNQTSLYFCASSPLGQGEKLFFGSGTQLSVL.

In nucleotides, the CDR3 is TGTGCCAGCAGTTACTTTCTGGGACCTGGCTACACCTTC. This gives the protein CASSYFLGPGYTF. The chain recombines TRBV6-6 with TRBJ1-2; D perhaps matches TRBD1 (5 bases). V lost 1 base to trimming and J lost 7 bases, with 10 bases between them. The CDR3 is 13 amino acids. Germline V gene data show CDR1 as MNHNY and CDR2 as SVGAGI (reference sequence).

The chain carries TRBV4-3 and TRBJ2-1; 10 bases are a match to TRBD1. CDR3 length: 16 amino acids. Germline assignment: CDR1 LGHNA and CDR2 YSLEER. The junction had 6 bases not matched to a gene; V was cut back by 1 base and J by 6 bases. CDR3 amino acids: CASSQGGQGFGNEQFF. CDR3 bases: TGCGCCAGCAGCCAAGGGGGACAGGGGTTTGGCAATGAGCAGTTCTTC.

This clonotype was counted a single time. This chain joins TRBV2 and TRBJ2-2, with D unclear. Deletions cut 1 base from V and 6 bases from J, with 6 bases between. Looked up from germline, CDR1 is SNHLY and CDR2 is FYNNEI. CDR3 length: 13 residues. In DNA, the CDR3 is TGTGCCAGCAGTGAAGTGTGGCCCGGGGAGCTGTTTTTT. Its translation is CASSEVWPGELFF.

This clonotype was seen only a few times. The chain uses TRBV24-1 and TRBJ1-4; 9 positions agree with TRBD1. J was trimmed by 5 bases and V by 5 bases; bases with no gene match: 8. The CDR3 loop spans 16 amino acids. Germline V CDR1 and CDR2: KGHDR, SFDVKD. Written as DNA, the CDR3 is TGTGCCACCAGTGCTTCCGGGACAGGGATAAATGAAAAACTGTTTTTT. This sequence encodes CATSASGTGINEKLFF.

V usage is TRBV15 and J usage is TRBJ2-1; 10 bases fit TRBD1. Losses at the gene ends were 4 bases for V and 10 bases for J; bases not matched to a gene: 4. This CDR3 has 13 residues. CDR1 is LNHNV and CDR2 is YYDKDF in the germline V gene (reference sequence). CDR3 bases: TGTGCCACCAGCAATGGACAGGGGGACGAGCAGTTCTTC. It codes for CATSNGQGDEQFF.

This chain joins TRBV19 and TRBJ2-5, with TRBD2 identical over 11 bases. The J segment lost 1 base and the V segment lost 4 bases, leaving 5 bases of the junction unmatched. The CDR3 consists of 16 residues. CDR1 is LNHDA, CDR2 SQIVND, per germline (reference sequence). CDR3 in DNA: TGTGCCAGTAGTACGCCGGGACTAGCGGTCCAAGAGACCCAGTACTTC. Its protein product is CASSTPGLAVQETQYF. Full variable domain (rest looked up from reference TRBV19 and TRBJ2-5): DGGITQSPKYLFRKEGQNVTLSCEQNLNHDAMYWYRQDPGQGLRLIYYSQIVNDFQKGDIAEGYSVSREKKESFPLTVTSAQKNPTAFYLCASSTPGLAVQETQYFGPGTRLLVL.

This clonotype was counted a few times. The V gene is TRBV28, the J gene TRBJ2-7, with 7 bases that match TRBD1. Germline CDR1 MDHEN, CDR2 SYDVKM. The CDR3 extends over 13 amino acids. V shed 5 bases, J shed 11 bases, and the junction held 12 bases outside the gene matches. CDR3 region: CASSASQGLQKYV. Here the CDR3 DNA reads TGTGCCAGCAGTGCCTCACAGGGGCTTCAGAAGTACGTC.

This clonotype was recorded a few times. CDR3 sequence: CASSLLGGLANQPQHF. The DNA of the CDR3 is TGTGCCAGCAGTTTATTGGGGGGCCTCGCCAATCAGCCCCAGCATTTT. The chain recombines TRBV28 with TRBJ1-5; tentative D call: TRBD1 (6 bases). V was cut by 1 base and J by 3 bases, with 13 bases left in between. This CDR3 has 16 amino acids. Germline values: CDR1 MDHEN, CDR2 SYDVKM.

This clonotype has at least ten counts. The CDR3 protein is CASSSGGLADTQYF. The CDR3 nucleotides are TGTGCCAGCAGCTCTGGGGGTCTAGCGGATACGCAGTATTTT. This chain connects TRBV6-1 to TRBJ2-3; the D gene is possibly TRBD2 (6 bases). CDR3 size: 14 residues. Trimming took off 6 bases at V and 6 bases at J, with 16 bases between the two ends. Germline CDR1 MNHNS, CDR2 SASEGT.

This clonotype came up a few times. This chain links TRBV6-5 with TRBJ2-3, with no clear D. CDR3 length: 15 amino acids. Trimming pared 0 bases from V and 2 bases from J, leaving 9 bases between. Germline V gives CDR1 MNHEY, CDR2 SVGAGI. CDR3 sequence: CASSYSTVFTDTQYF. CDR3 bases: TGTGCCAGCAGTTACTCGACGGTTTTCACAGATACGCAGTATTTT.

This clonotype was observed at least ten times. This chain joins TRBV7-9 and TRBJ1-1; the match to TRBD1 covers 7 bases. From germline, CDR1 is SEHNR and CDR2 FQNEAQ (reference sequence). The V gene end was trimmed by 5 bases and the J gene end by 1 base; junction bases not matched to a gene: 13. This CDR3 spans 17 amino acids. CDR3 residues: CASSRQGRHIWNTEAFF. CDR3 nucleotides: TGTGCCAGCAGCCGACAGGGTCGTCATATCTGGAACACTGAAGCTTTCTTT.

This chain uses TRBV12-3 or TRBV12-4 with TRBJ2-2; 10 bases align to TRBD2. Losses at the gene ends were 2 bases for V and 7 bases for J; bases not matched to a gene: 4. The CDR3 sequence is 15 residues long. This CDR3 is CASSLKAGGIGELFF. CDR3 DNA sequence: TGTGCCAGCAGTTTAAAAGCGGGGGGGATCGGGGAGCTGTTTTTT.

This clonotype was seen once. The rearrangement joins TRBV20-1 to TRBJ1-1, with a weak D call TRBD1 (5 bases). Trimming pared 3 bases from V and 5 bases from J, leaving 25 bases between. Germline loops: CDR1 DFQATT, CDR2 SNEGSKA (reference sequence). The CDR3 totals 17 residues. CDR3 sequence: CSASFDRPTEKGTEAFF. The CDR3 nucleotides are TGCAGTGCTAGCTTTGATAGACCGACCGAAAAGGGGACTGAAGCTTTCTTT.

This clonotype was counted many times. The CDR3 here is CASSSHDRALSYGYTF. In nucleotides, the CDR3 is TGTGCCAGCAGCTCGCACGACAGGGCTCTCAGCTATGGCTACACCTTC. The rearrangement links TRBV7-2 to TRBJ1-2; 7 bases are shared with TRBD1. The V gene's germline CDR1 is SGHTA and CDR2 FQGNSA. The J segment lost 4 bases and the V segment lost 4 bases, leaving 12 bases of the junction unmatched. The CDR3 is 16 amino acids. Drawing the rest from reference TRBV7-2 and TRBJ1-2, the complete variable domain is GAGVSQSPSNKVTEKGKDVELRCDPISGHTALYWYRQSLGQGLEFLIYFQGNSAPDKSGLPSDRFSAERTGGSVSTLTIQRTQQEDSAVYLCASSSHDRALSYGYTFGSGTRLTVV.

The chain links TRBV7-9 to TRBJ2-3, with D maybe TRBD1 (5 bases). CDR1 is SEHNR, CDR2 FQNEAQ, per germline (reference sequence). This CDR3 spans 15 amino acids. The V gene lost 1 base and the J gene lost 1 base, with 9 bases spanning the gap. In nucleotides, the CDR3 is TGTGCCAGCAGCTTAGGGACACAAGGCACAGATACGCAGTATTTT. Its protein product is CASSLGTQGTDTQYF.

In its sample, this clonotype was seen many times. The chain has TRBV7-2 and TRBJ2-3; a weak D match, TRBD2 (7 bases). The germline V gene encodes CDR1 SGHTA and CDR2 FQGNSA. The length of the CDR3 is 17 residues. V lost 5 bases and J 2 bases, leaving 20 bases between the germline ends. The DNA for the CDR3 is TGTGCCAGCAGCCTTTTCGAGGGGGGGGGGCCCACAGATACGCAGTATTTT. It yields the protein CASSLFEGGGPTDTQYF.